This is a list of T cell receptor beta chains from one sample in a study of vaccination effects on CD4 cells after COVID-19. These receptors are not linked to any known antigen. Here immunoSEQ multiplex PCR was the method, and the copy in TCRdb shows in-frame clones only, minus some. The sample gives 25,000 to 35,000 clones, 75% to 85% of which show up once; 25% to 30% is in the top ten. The sample in question was CD4+ T cells from PBMCs cultured with SARS-CoV-2 spike peptides, obtained before COVID-19 vaccination. Every receptor here comes from a human donor who received a COVID-19 vaccine. Each CDR3 is given with its conserved first and last residue. Fields, in order: V gene, J gene, clone size, CDR3 protein. Clone sizes are given selectively: once, few, many, or a class where the clone is expanded.

>TRBV27|TRBJ1-5|-
CASSSNNQPQHF
>TRBV7-9|TRBJ1-2|few
CASSYNSYGYTF
>TRBV30|TRBJ2-6|-
CAWSVLGSGANVLTF
>TRBV3-1/TRBV3-2|TRBJ1-2|-
CASSRGRDKSSYGYTF
>TRBV2|TRBJ1-3|few
CASRSAPGGNTIYF
>TRBV25-1|TRBJ2-2|few
CASHGLAGGTGELFF
>TRBV5-8|TRBJ1-6|-
CASSSTSGSSYNSPLHF
>TRBV7-3|TRBJ2-2|-
CASSLNGIGELFF
>TRBV9|TRBJ1-6|few
CASSLSRDRTCSPLHF
>TRBV5-1|TRBJ2-2|-
CASSVDRGGELFF
>TRBV6-5|TRBJ1-4|-
CASSTGGLGEKLFF
>TRBV5-6|TRBJ2-1|-
CASSSGLAAYNEQFF
>TRBV7-7|TRBJ1-4|few
CASSSGGLGEKLFF
>TRBV2|TRBJ2-4|once
CASSLAGVAKNIQYF
>TRBV5-1|TRBJ1-1|-
CASSTAGTMNTEAFF
>TRBV28|TRBJ1-6|-
CASSIQGSSYNSPLHF
>TRBV5-1|TRBJ2-7|-
CASSLGGLAGREQYF
>TRBV2|TRBJ1-5|few
CASSRDLNSNQPQHF
>TRBV30|TRBJ2-3|-
CAWSVGPRPDTQYF
>TRBV5-6|TRBJ2-2|-
CASSFDRFTGELFF
>TRBV7-6|TRBJ2-7|-
CASSSWTSGPYEQYF
>TRBV5-1|TRBJ2-1|-
CASSLQTSGSNEQFF
>TRBV7-2|TRBJ2-7|-
CASSLVARQGNYEQYF
>TRBV6-1|TRBJ1-2|-
CASSEGDFWVLGGYTF
>TRBV11-2|TRBJ2-3|-
CASSFGTNTDTQYF
>TRBV10-3|TRBJ1-2|-
CAIYNRQWEGKTNYGYTF
>TRBV5-6|TRBJ1-5|-
CASSSPQNNQPQHF
>TRBV7-9|TRBJ1-1|-
CASNAPGQGNTEAFF
>TRBV6-6|TRBJ1-2|-
CASSHPQDRLNYGYTF
>TRBV7-9|TRBJ2-1|-
CASSLLFRGSSYNEQFF
>TRBV19|TRBJ1-5|few
CASTSSYDEGQPQHF
>TRBV29-1|TRBJ1-2|-
CSGENPGSNGYTF